These 25 T cell receptor beta chains came from one sample sequenced in a study of blood T cell repertoires in COVID-19. The method was immunoSEQ multiplex PCR; TCRdb's version includes in-frame clones alone and lacks a portion of them. The sample yields 150,000 or so clones, 82% seen once. Material for sequencing was peripheral blood. The receptor source for this set is a human donor with acute or convalescent COVID-19. The donor label of this sample is uncertain.

This clone was observed a handful of times. This chain uses TRBV11-3 with TRBJ2-2; D is unresolved. The germline V gene has CDR1 SGHNT and CDR2 YENEEA. The CDR3 covers 14 residues. V was shortened by 3 bases and J by 0 bases, with 5 bases between the two germline ends. The CDR3 DNA reads as TGTGCCAGCAGCTTGGCAGCGAACACCGGGGAGCTGTTTTTT. Translation gives CASSLAANTGELFF.

The chain recombines TRBV6-2 or TRBV6-3 with TRBJ1-2, with D possibly TRBD1 on 5 matching bases. Germline lookup yields CDR1 MNHEY and CDR2 SVGEGT. The V and J ends lost 5 bases and 6 bases respectively, with 19 bases between them. The CDR3 sequence is 15 residues long. The CDR3 nucleotides read TGTGCCAGCAGTCTCCGTGGGGGGGATCCAGATGGCTACACCTTC. Translation gives CASSLRGGDPDGYTF.

The chain carries TRBV10-1 and TRBJ1-4; TRBD1 agrees at 8 bases. The CDR3 contains 19 residues. CDR1 is WNHNN and CDR2 is SYGVQD in the germline V gene (reference sequence). J was trimmed by 4 bases and V by 1 base; bases with no gene match: 14. Here the CDR3 reads CASSECVRQGAYYNEKLFF. The CDR3 DNA reads TGCGCCAGCAGTGAGTGCGTTAGGCAGGGGGCTTACTATAATGAAAAACTGTTTTTT.

This clone was found a few times. The CDR3 nucleotides are TGTGCCATCACTTCGACAGGGAGGGATACGCAGTATTTT. This codes for CAITSTGRDTQYF. The V call is TRBV10-3, the J call TRBJ2-3, with D perhaps matching TRBD1 (7 bases). From germline, CDR1 is ENHRY and CDR2 SYGVKD. The CDR3 totals 13 residues. With 7 bases removed from V and 6 bases from J, the gap between germline ends came to 14 bases.

The J gene is TRBJ1-1, the V gene TRBV4-3; possible D gene TRBD1, 6 bases. CDR1 and CDR2 from the germline V gene are LGHNA and YSLEER. The length of the CDR3 is 14 residues. The V gene lost 4 bases and the J gene lost 4 bases, with 13 bases spanning the gap. The CDR3 nucleotides read TGCGCCAGCAGCCTACAGGGAGGGGGCACTGAAGCTTTCTTT. Encoded protein: CASSLQGGGTEAFF.

This chain uses TRBV10-1 with TRBJ2-2; TRBD2 matches at 7 bases. V shed 0 bases, J shed 5 bases, and the junction held 0 bases outside the gene matches. The CDR3 sequence is 14 residues long. Germline CDR1 reads WNHNN; CDR2 reads SYGVQD (reference sequence). This CDR3 is CASSESGGTGELFF. For the CDR3, the DNA is TGCGCCAGCAGTGAGTCGGGAGGGACCGGGGAGCTGTTTTTT.

The V gene is TRBV4-2, the J gene TRBJ2-2; 16 nucleotides agree with TRBD2. This CDR3 contains 19 residues. With V trimmed by 2 bases and J by 0 bases, 3 bases remained unmatched. Germline values: CDR1 LGHNA, CDR2 YNFKEQ. This CDR3 is CASSQKGTSGGANTGELFF. The CDR3 DNA reads as TGTGCCAGCAGCCAAAAAGGGACTAGCGGGGGGGCGAACACCGGGGAGCTGTTTTTT.

The gene calls are TRBV6-2 or TRBV6-3 and TRBJ2-3, with a possible D match to TRBD2 (5 bases). The CDR3 consists of 15 residues. The V gene lost 5 bases and the J gene lost 8 bases, with 20 bases spanning the gap. CDR1 and CDR2 (germline): MNHEY, SVGEGT. CDR3 loop: CASSRLVTTRGTQYF. CDR3 DNA: TGTGCCAGCAGTCGCTTAGTGACTACCCGGGGTACGCAGTATTTT.

V is TRBV14 and J is TRBJ1-2; tentative D call: TRBD1 (5 bases). This CDR3 comprises 12 residues. With 5 bases removed from V and 7 bases from J, the gap between germline ends came to 11 bases. The germline CDR1 and CDR2 sequences are SGHDN and FVKESK. DNA for the CDR3: TGTGCCAGCAGCTTCAGGGTTGGTGGCTACACCTTC. This translates into CASSFRVGGYTF.

The chain recombines TRBV6-5 with TRBJ1-6; D is perhaps TRBD1 (6 bases). The CDR3 contains 14 residues. CDR1 is MNHEY, CDR2 SVGAGI, per germline. The ends were cut back, 3 bases at V and 10 bases at J, with 13 bases in the middle. CDR3 sequence reads: CASSYYGQTSPLHF. As DNA, the CDR3 is TGTGCCAGCAGTTATTACGGACAGACCTCACCCCTCCACTTT.

Turning to this clone: Other DNA sequences in the sample encode the same CDR3. This rearrangement joins TRBV5-6 to TRBJ1-3; D is perhaps TRBD1 (5 bases). V gave up 2 bases and J gave up 0 bases, with 12 bases separating them. Germline CDR1 reads SGHDT; CDR2 reads YYEEEE. This CDR3 has 16 residues. CDR3 nucleotides: TGTGCCAGCAGCTTAGCAGGGTCGCGCTCTGGAAACACCATATATTTT. This encodes CASSLAGSRSGNTIYF.

The chain recombines TRBV30 with TRBJ2-5, with 7 bases aligning to TRBD2. V shed 8 bases and J 5 bases; nucleotides not matched to a gene: 14. The germline V gene encodes CDR1 GTSNPN and CDR2 SVGIG (reference sequence). The CDR3 length is 14 residues. The chain's CDR3 is CALSGDLFGETQYF. CDR3 DNA sequence: TGTGCCCTCAGCGGGGATCTTTTTGGGGAGACCCAGTACTTC.

The chain couples TRBV12-3 or TRBV12-4 to TRBJ1-2; D gene unclear. V lost 8 bases and J 7 bases, leaving 14 bases between the germline ends. This CDR3 region has 12 residues. The CDR3 region has the DNA TGTGCCAGCTCCCCCCGTTGGGCTGGCTACACCTTC. Its protein is CASSPRWAGYTF.

V gene TRBV3-1 (or the pseudogene TRBV3-2) combines with J gene TRBJ1-5; 8 bases are a match to TRBD1. Germline V gene lookup returns CDR1 LGHDT and CDR2 YNNKEL (reference sequence). This CDR3 contains 14 residues. The V segment lost 6 bases and the J segment 7 bases; nucleotides outside the gene matches: 8. The CDR3 sequence is CASSKQGGEQPQHF. CDR3 coding DNA: TGTGCCAGCAGTAAACAGGGGGGCGAGCAGCCCCAGCATTTT.

This chain connects TRBV5-4 to TRBJ2-2; possibly TRBD2 for D (7 bases). CDR3 length equals 16 residues. Trimming took 3 bases from V and 1 from J, leaving 13 bases between them. Germline V gives CDR1 SGHNT, CDR2 YYREEE (reference sequence). The CDR3 DNA reads TGTGCCAGCAGCTGGGGGGGCGGACAGAACACCGGGGAGCTGTTTTTT. Translating it yields CASSWGGGQNTGELFF. Drawing the rest from reference TRBV5-4 and TRBJ2-2, the complete variable domain is ETGVTQSPTHLIKTRGQQVTLRCSSQSGHNTVSWYQQALGQGPQFIFQYYREEENGRGNFPPRFSGLQFPNYSSELNVNALELDDSALYLCASSWGGGQNTGELFFGEGSRLTVL.

The chain employs TRBV19 and TRBJ2-5, with D possibly TRBD1 on 5 matching bases. The CDR3 length is 13 residues. Germline-derived CDR1 and CDR2 are LNHDA and SQIVND (reference sequence). V shed 2 bases and J shed 3 bases, with 7 bases lying between them. CDR3 nucleotide sequence: TGTGCCAGTAGTATATCGACAGAAGAGACCCAGTACTTC. Translating gives CASSISTEETQYF.

The rearrangement links TRBV3-1 (or the pseudogene TRBV3-2) to TRBJ2-2; tentative D call: TRBD1 (5 bases). Germline V CDR1 and CDR2: LGHDT, YNNKEL (reference sequence). The CDR3 sequence is 14 residues long. The V and J ends lost 3 bases and 5 bases respectively, with 10 bases between them. In nucleotides, the CDR3 is TGTGCCAGCAGCCATTCAGGGTCTACCGGGGAGCTGTTTTTT. As protein: CASSHSGSTGELFF.

The V call is TRBV6-2 or TRBV6-3, the J call TRBJ2-1; 7 bases match TRBD1. The CDR3 sequence is 16 residues long. Looked up from germline, CDR1 is MNHEY and CDR2 is SVGEGT. The V gene end was trimmed by 2 bases and the J gene end by 4 bases; junction bases not matched to a gene: 8. Written as DNA, the CDR3 is TGTGCCAGCAGTTACGAGGGCAGGGGGACATACAATGAGCAGTTCTTC. Amino acid sequence: CASSYEGRGTYNEQFF.

This chain connects TRBV4-2 to TRBJ2-1, with 10 nucleotides matching TRBD2. V gave up 1 base and J gave up 2 bases; unmatched junction bases: 5. The CDR3 spans 17 residues. Germline V lookup: CDR1 LGHNA, CDR2 YNFKEQ. The CDR3 here is CASSQVGLAGAYNEQFF. Written as DNA, the CDR3 is TGTGCCAGCAGCCAAGTAGGGCTAGCGGGGGCCTACAATGAGCAGTTCTTC.

The chain couples TRBV6-2 or TRBV6-3 to TRBJ1-4, with 10 bases aligning to TRBD1. Germline CDR1 reads MNHEY; CDR2 reads SVGEGT. J gave up 8 bases and V 4 bases, and 4 bases lay outside the gene matches. CDR3 length: 14 amino acids. The CDR3 bases are TGTGCCAGCAGTTCCGGACAGGGGGGAGAAAAACTGTTTTTT. Its protein is CASSSGQGGEKLFF.

This chain uses TRBV6-5 with TRBJ1-1; D gene unclear. Trimming stripped 6 bases from V and 0 bases from J, with 11 bases between. The CDR3 is 14 residues long. The V gene's germline CDR1 is MNHEY and CDR2 SVGAGI. The CDR3 DNA is TGTGCCAGCAGCCGCCGGAGGATGAACACTGAAGCTTTCTTT. This gives the protein CASSRRRMNTEAFF.

The chain combines TRBV7-9 with TRBJ1-6; 10 bases are a match to TRBD1. V was clipped by 0 bases and J by 6 bases; unmatched bases: 8. CDR3 length: 18 residues. Germline CDR1 reads SEHNR; CDR2 reads FQNEAQ (reference sequence). The CDR3 region is CASSLAVSGTGANSPLHF. CDR3 DNA sequence: TGTGCCAGCAGCTTAGCGGTCTCCGGGACAGGGGCTAATTCACCCCTCCACTTT.

This rearrangement joins TRBV2 to TRBJ1-6, with 7 bases identical to TRBD1. CDR1 is SNHLY and CDR2 is FYNNEI in the germline V gene. This CDR3 has 14 amino acids. With 6 bases clipped from V and 10 bases from J, the junction kept 9 bases outside the gene matches. CDR3 amino acids: CASRPRGESSPLHF. The CDR3 region has the DNA TGTGCCAGCAGACCCAGGGGGGAAAGCTCACCCCTCCACTTT.

The V gene is TRBV18, the J gene TRBJ1-2, with 10 bases lining up with TRBD1. With 5 bases clipped from V and 5 bases from J, the junction kept 5 bases outside the gene matches. Germline V gives CDR1 KGHSH, CDR2 LQKENI. CDR3 length: 14 amino acids. The CDR3: CASSTSGQGYGYTF. CDR3 bases: TGTGCCAGCTCAACTTCGGGACAGGGGTATGGCTACACCTTC.

The rearrangement links TRBV5-1 to TRBJ1-1; TRBD1 might be the D (6 bases). V gave up 4 bases and J gave up 5 bases, with 15 bases separating them. Per the germline V gene, CDR1 is SGHRS and CDR2 is YFSETQ. The CDR3 covers 14 residues. The CDR3 sequence: CASSPTGSRTEAFF. CDR3 sequence (DNA): TGCGCCAGCAGCCCGACAGGTTCTAGGACTGAAGCTTTCTTT.